This TCR beta chain was captured in a study of CD8+ T cells in alopecia areata. This clone showed up just a few times. Its antigen is unidentified. Extracted RNA was reverse transcribed into cDNA, the sequencing template. Some clones are missing from TCRdb's copy, which holds only in-frame ones; the method was immunoSEQ multiplex PCR. This sample has over 200,000 clones; about 53% occur once, and the top ten carry 0.4% to 0.55%. Study-wide results and caveats: Higher clonality and more expanded CD8+ clones appeared in lesional than normal scalp.

The CDR3 is 13 amino acids. Germline CDR1 reads ENHRY; CDR2 reads SYGVKD. V was shortened by 6 bases and J by 2 bases, with 11 bases between the two germline ends. PBMCs were stained for CD3, CD4 and CD8, and CD4+ and CD8+ T cells were sorted. The sample here was CD4+ T cells sorted from blood, taken at week 0. This sequence was found in a human donor with alopecia areata. J is TRBJ2-7 and V is TRBV10-3; a possible D gene is TRBD1 (6 bases). CDR3 bases: TGTGCCATCAGCCTACAGGGAACCTACGAGCAGTACTTC. Its protein product is CAISLQGTYEQYF.